This TCR beta chain was identified in a study of T cell repertoires in cytomegalovirus infection. The overall study: Public signatures in TCR beta pointed to CMV infection and matching HLA type.

Study-wide points: Clonotype analysis showed dominance of the ex vivo response by HLA-C-restricted CMV-specific TCR beta clonotypes.

This clonotype was observed a handful of times. Its antigen is not known. TCRdb redid the calling of the reads with MiXCR, one entry per CDR3 protein. The repertoire holds about 830,000 distinct CDR3 sequences, with 32% as singletons. The V gene's germline CDR1 is SNHLY and CDR2 FYNNEI. This CDR3 has 13 residues. The receptor was derived from a human donor in good health (CMV status not recorded). Some clones in this sample may be carry-over from other donors' samples. Sequencing used cultured CD8+ T cells from PBMCs, obtained from culture after CMV antigen stimulation. The chain has TRBV2 and TRBJ1-5, with D perhaps matching TRBD1 (6 bases). CDR3 loop: CGTAAYSNQPQHF. Here the CDR3 DNA reads TGTGGGACAGCGGCGTATAGCAATCAGCCCCAGCATTTT.